A selection of T cell receptor beta chains follows, all from one sample in a study of blood T cell repertoires in COVID-19. Some clones are missing from TCRdb's copy, which holds only in-frame ones; the method was immunoSEQ multiplex PCR. Here the sample spans about 60,000 clones, 80% to 90% being singletons. Material: peripheral blood. Receptors were obtained from a man aged 35 to 55 with acute or convalescent COVID-19. Each CDR3 is given with its conserved first and last residue. D genes are given only for firm matches. A row's size may be missing; if present it is once, few, many or a size class.

d_call j_call v_call clone_size cdr3_nt cdr3_aa
NA TRBJ2-1 TRBV24-1 NA TGTGCCACCAGTGACGGGGGTTGGGAGCAGTTCTTC CATSDGGWEQFF
NA TRBJ1-6 TRBV5-4 NA TGTGCCAGCAGCCGAAACAGTCTCCCGATCCACTTT CASSRNSLPIHF
TRBD1 TRBJ1-1 TRBV30 once TGTGCCTGGAGCGAGGGACAGTTGAACACTGAAGCTTTCTTT CAWSEGQLNTEAFF
NA TRBJ1-3 TRBV19 NA TGTGCCACCCGACCAGCGTCTGGAAACACCATATATTTT CATRPASGNTIYF
TRBD1 TRBJ1-5 TRBV5-1 NA TGCGCCAGCAGCCAACAAAATGGGACAGGGGGCTTTCAGGGCCAGCCCCAGCATTTT CASSQQNGTGGFQGQPQHF
TRBD2 TRBJ2-7 TRBV7-8 NA TGTGCCAGCAGCTTCTTCAGCGGGGGGACTCAATACGAGCAGTACTTC CASSFFSGGTQYEQYF
TRBD2 TRBJ2-1 TRBV4-1 once TGCGCCAGCAGTCCAAGTGCGGGACTAGCGGACCTTTTCTCCTACAATGAGCAGTTCTTC CASSPSAGLADLFSYNEQFF
TRBD1 TRBJ1-1 TRBV19 NA TGTGCCAGTAGTATGGGACAGGGGAACACTGAAGCTTTCTTT CASSMGQGNTEAFF
NA TRBJ1-2 TRBV12-3/TRBV12-4 once TGTGCCAGCAGTTTAGGAGGGCCGGCTGGCTACACCTTC CASSLGGPAGYTF
NA TRBJ1-5 TRBV6-5 NA TGTGCCAGCCATTATAGCGGGGGCAATCAGCCCCAGCATTTT CASHYSGGNQPQHF
TRBD1 TRBJ2-5 TRBV7-6 NA TGTGCCAGCAGCCCGACAGGGGGCAGGGAGGAGACCCAGTACTTC CASSPTGGREETQYF
NA TRBJ2-5 TRBV24-1 NA TGTGCCACCAGTGACCCCCGGACCGCCGGGGAGGCCCAGTACTTC CATSDPRTAGEAQYF
NA TRBJ2-7 TRBV7-8 few TGTGCCAGCAGCTTAGAACCCCGGGGGTACGAGCAGTACTTC CASSLEPRGYEQYF
NA TRBJ1-2 TRBV29-1 NA TGCAGCGGAGGGCCGGGGAATGCCTACTATGGCTACACCTTC CSGGPGNAYYGYTF
NA TRBJ2-7 TRBV11-3 NA TGTGCCAGCAGCTTAGATTTATCTACCTACGAGCAGTACTTC CASSLDLSTYEQYF
TRBD2 TRBJ2-1 TRBV30 NA TGTGCCTGGAGTGTAGGGCGGGGGGGGTACAATGAGCAGTTCTTC CAWSVGRGGYNEQFF
TRBD1 TRBJ1-5 TRBV6-6 few TGTGCCAGCAGGGGCCTGGACAGGGGTTCAAATCAGCCCCAGCATTTT CASRGLDRGSNQPQHF
TRBD1 TRBJ1-5 TRBV7-2 NA TGTGCCAGCAGCTCCGGACAGGTTCAGCCCCAGCATTTT CASSSGQVQPQHF
TRBD1 TRBJ1-6 TRBV27 NA TGTGCCAGCAGACGGATGGGACAGGGGACGGGCTCCTATAATTCACCCCTCCACTTT CASRRMGQGTGSYNSPLHF
NA TRBJ1-1 TRBV5-4 NA TGTGCCAGCAGCTTGGGGGGACATATGAACACTGAAGCTTTCTTT CASSLGGHMNTEAFF
TRBD1 TRBJ1-5 TRBV19 NA TGTGCCAGTAGCTCCGGGACAGGGGGCACGCCCCAGCATTTT CASSSGTGGTPQHF
NA TRBJ2-7 TRBV2 NA TGTGCCAGCAGTGACCCATTCCGGTTATCCTACGAGCAGTACTTC CASSDPFRLSYEQYF
TRBD1 TRBJ1-1 TRBV15 NA TGTGCCACCAGCAGAGGGGGGACAGAGAACACTGAAGCTTTCTTT CATSRGGTENTEAFF
TRBD1 TRBJ1-1 TRBV9 NA TGTGCCAGCAGCGGGGGACAGGGACACACTGAAGCTTTCTTT CASSGGQGHTEAFF
TRBD2 TRBJ2-1 TRBV7-6 NA TGTGCCAGCAGCTCACCGGGACTAGCTGGCCACAATGAGCAGTTCTTC CASSSPGLAGHNEQFF
NA TRBJ1-3 TRBV6-5 NA TGTGCCAGCAGTTCCATTAACAGGGCGGGAAACACCATATATTTT CASSSINRAGNTIYF
TRBD1 TRBJ2-3 TRBV12-5 NA TGTGCTAGTGGCCGGGGGACAGGGAGACTGGACCTCCGAAGCACAGATACGCAGTATTTT CASGRGTGRLDLRSTDTQYF
NA TRBJ1-1 TRBV19 NA TGTGCCTCGGGAGCTACCTTGAACACTGAAGCTTTCTTT CASGATLNTEAFF
NA TRBJ1-2 TRBV10-2 NA TGCGCCAGCGCCCGCCCCGATTCTAACCTGGCGGGGAGCTATGGCTACACCTTC CASARPDSNLAGSYGYTF
TRBD1 TRBJ2-5 TRBV9 NA TGTGCCAGCAGCGTGGGAACAGGGGGCCAAGAGACCCAGTACTTC CASSVGTGGQETQYF
NA TRBJ1-5 TRBV29-1 NA TGCAGCGTTGGGTCAGGGGACAATCAGCCCCAGCATTTT CSVGSGDNQPQHF
TRBD1 TRBJ1-2 TRBV11-2 NA TGTGCCAGCAGCTTAGGGGACAGCTATGGCTACACCTTC CASSLGDSYGYTF
TRBD2 TRBJ2-2 TRBV2 NA TGTGCCAGCACCCTGATTGGGGGGGCCGGGGAGCTGTTTTTT CASTLIGGAGELFF
NA TRBJ1-1 TRBV7-2 NA TGTGCCAGCAGCGGACAGCTGAACACTGAAGCTTTCTTT CASSGQLNTEAFF
NA TRBJ2-1 TRBV5-8 NA TGTGCCAGCAGCTTGAGCTATTCCCGACAGACTTTTAGCAATGAGCAGTTCTTC CASSLSYSRQTFSNEQFF
TRBD1 TRBJ1-1 TRBV19 once TGTGCCAGTAGTACCCAAGCCCGGGACAGGGGACGAAGGGACACTGAAGCTTTCTTT CASSTQARDRGRRDTEAFF
NA TRBJ1-1 TRBV29-1 NA TGCAGCGTTGAACCTTATATGAACACTGAAGCTTTCTTT CSVEPYMNTEAFF
NA TRBJ2-2 TRBV10-3 NA TGTGCCATCAGTTCGGACAGGGAGCTGTTTTTT CAISSDRELFF
NA TRBJ1-4 TRBV13 NA TGTGCCAGCAGCTTAGGGACAGGAGGTAATGAAAAACTGTTTTTT CASSLGTGGNEKLFF
TRBD1 TRBJ1-5 TRBV19 NA TGTGCCAGTAAAAGGGGGCCGACAGGGGGGGAGCCCCAGCATTTT CASKRGPTGGEPQHF
TRBD1 TRBJ2-1 TRBV5-1 NA TGCGCCAGCAGCTTGCAAGGACAGGGGATCAATGAGCAGTTCTTC CASSLQGQGINEQFF
NA TRBJ1-4 TRBV19 once TGTGCCAGTAGGTCTCGGGGGGCCCCCAATGAAAAACTGTTTTTT CASRSRGAPNEKLFF
TRBD1 TRBJ1-5 TRBV6-6 NA TGTGCCAGCCGGACAGGGGGCGATCAGCCCCAGCATTTT CASRTGGDQPQHF
NA TRBJ1-3 TRBV12-3/TRBV12-4 NA TGTGCCAGCAGGCCCTCGGGGGGAAACACCATATATTTT CASRPSGGNTIYF
TRBD2 TRBJ2-5 TRBV5-1 NA TGCGCCAGCAGCGTATCCCCGGCAGGGACTAGCAGAGAGACCCAGTACTTC CASSVSPAGTSRETQYF
TRBD1 TRBJ1-1 TRBV5-6 NA TGTGCCAGCAGACAGGGGGCGGGTGACACTGAAGCTTTCTTT CASRQGAGDTEAFF
NA TRBJ1-1 TRBV28 NA TGTGCCAGCAGTTTTACCCGCGGGGGGGATGTCACTGAAGCTTTCTTT CASSFTRGGDVTEAFF
NA TRBJ1-4 TRBV11-2 few TGTGCCAGCAGCTTATCAGGCAAGCCAGAGAGTGAACTGTTTTTT CASSLSGKPESELFF
NA TRBJ2-3 TRBV4-1 NA TGCGCCAGCTATAACAGGGGCACAGATACGCAGTATTTT CASYNRGTDTQYF
TRBD1 TRBJ2-7 TRBV30 once TGTGCCTGGTCGCCTGGGGACAGGAGATCCTACGAGCAGTACTTC CAWSPGDRRSYEQYF
TRBD2 TRBJ2-5 TRBV11-2 NA TGTGCCAGCAGCTCGCCCTCCGGGACTAGCGGGGGGGGAGAGACCCAGTACTTC CASSSPSGTSGGGETQYF
TRBD1 TRBJ2-2 TRBV6-4 NA TGTGCCAGCAGCGGCTCCGGGACAGGGAACACCGGGGAGCTGTTTTTT CASSGSGTGNTGELFF
TRBD1 TRBJ1-6 TRBV25-1 NA TGTGCCAGTACAGGGACAGCCTATAATTCACCCCTCCACTTT CASTGTAYNSPLHF
NA TRBJ1-1 TRBV30 NA TGTGCCTGGACAGCGGGGTACGCTGAAGCTTTCTTT CAWTAGYAEAFF
NA TRBJ1-2 TRBV6-4 NA TGTGCCAGCAGTGTAGGAGTTGGGTCGAGCTATGGCTACACCTTC CASSVGVGSSYGYTF